The 15 T cell receptor beta chains presented below share a single source sample, sequenced in a study of beta chain features in type 1 diabetes. Study findings and constraints: Moderate yet significant TCRB CDR3 shortening was seen in Type 1 diabetes patients in all four CD4+ subsets.

These receptors are not linked to any known antigen. cDNA synthesis used the whole RNA isolate, giving expressed TCRB sequences. Some clones are missing from TCRdb's copy, which holds only in-frame ones; the method was immunoSEQ multiplex PCR. This repertoire shows hundreds of thousands of clones, around an eighth found once; its top ten account for just under 0.04%. Input material: naive CD4+ T cells from blood. The receptors were sampled from a man younger than 30 with type 1 diabetes.

V and J are TRBV25-1 and TRBJ2-7, with 9 bases fitting TRBD1. The CDR3 contains 16 residues. Germline V gene sequence: CDR1 MGHDK, CDR2 SYGVNS. V lost 4 bases and J lost 5; bases outside the gene matches: 12. The CDR3 here is CASSGSATGGYHEQYF. The CDR3 region has the DNA TGTGCCAGCAGTGGATCGGCCACAGGGGGCTATCACGAGCAGTACTTC.

The rearrangement joins TRBV2 to TRBJ1-4; weak D call: TRBD1 (6 bases). CDR1 SNHLY and CDR2 FYNNEI come from the germline V gene. The germline V and J ends were trimmed by 6 bases and 4 bases, with 12 bases remaining between them. CDR3 length: 14 amino acids. The DNA for the CDR3 is TGTGCCAGCAGCCGGACAGTCGATAATGAAAAACTGTTTTTT. Translation gives CASSRTVDNEKLFF.

The chain carries TRBV28 and TRBJ2-5; D uncertain. Germline CDR1 reads MDHEN; CDR2 reads SYDVKM. The CDR3 contains 12 residues. V lost 5 bases and J 4 bases, leaving 8 bases between the germline ends. In DNA form, the CDR3 reads TGTGCCAGCAGTCCCGCCCGAGAGACCCAGTACTTC. Its translation: CASSPARETQYF.

The table lists this clone with a few counts. The V and J genes are TRBV7-2 and TRBJ2-1; unclear D gene. This CDR3 has 14 amino acids. Trimming shortened V by 8 bases and J by 5 bases, and 16 bases separated the two germline ends. The germline V gene encodes CDR1 SGHTA and CDR2 FQGNSA. The CDR3 bases are TGTGCCAGCGTCGGGCAGTTCGATGACAATGAGCAGTTCTTC. This codes for CASVGQFDDNEQFF.

This clone has just a few counts. This rearrangement joins TRBV9 to TRBJ1-3; D is uncertain. Per germline, CDR1 SGDLS and CDR2 YYNGEE. The CDR3 totals 14 residues. Trimming took off 3 bases at V and 0 bases at J, with 7 bases between the two ends. CDR3 coding DNA: TGTGCCAGCAGCGCCGCAGACTCTGGAAACACCATATATTTT. Its protein is CASSAADSGNTIYF.

The chain is built from TRBV5-4 and TRBJ2-1; D remains ambiguous. The CDR3 runs 13 residues. Germline-derived CDR1 and CDR2 are SGHNT and YYREEE (reference sequence). V was pared by 4 bases and J by 4 bases, with 9 bases between. The CDR3 is CASSPVGYNEQFF. The CDR3 DNA reads TGTGCCAGCAGCCCGGTAGGGTACAATGAGCAGTTCTTC.

The chain uses TRBV29-1 and TRBJ2-7; 7 nucleotides align to TRBD1. Germline assignment: CDR1 SQVTM and CDR2 ANQGSEA. J was trimmed by 0 bases and V by 7 bases; bases with no gene match: 9. The CDR3 is 14 amino acids. The CDR3 sequence is CSGGRGRPSYEQYF. The CDR3 region has the DNA TGCAGCGGAGGAAGGGGGCGCCCCTCCTACGAGCAGTACTTC.

This clone was counted between two and nine times. The chain combines TRBV18 with TRBJ2-1; D perhaps matches TRBD2 (6 bases). The CDR3 has 15 residues. Trimming pared 4 bases from V and 4 bases from J, leaving 14 bases between. Germline V gives CDR1 KGHSH, CDR2 LQKENI. The CDR3 spells CASSRIGGSYNEQFF. The DNA of the CDR3 is TGTGCCAGCTCACGCATTGGGGGGTCGTACAATGAGCAGTTCTTC.

This clone has only a few counts. This chain uses TRBV5-6 with TRBJ2-7, with 9 nucleotides matching TRBD1. The J segment lost 3 bases and the V segment lost 5 bases, leaving 9 bases of the junction unmatched. The CDR3 totals 15 residues. Germline V gives CDR1 SGHDT, CDR2 YYEEEE. The CDR3 region is CASRPTGGPIYEQYF. The CDR3 DNA sequence: TGTGCCAGCAGACCAACAGGGGGCCCCATCTACGAGCAGTACTTC.

V gene TRBV5-1 combines with J gene TRBJ2-1, with 9 bases that match TRBD2. CDR1 SGHRS and CDR2 YFSETQ come from the germline V gene. CDR3 size: 16 residues. The junction had 13 bases not matched to a gene; V was cut back by 4 bases and J by 8 bases. The CDR3 coding sequence is TGCGCCAGCAGCCTCATGCCGGGACTAGCTGGCGATGAGCAGTTCTTC. Amino acid sequence: CASSLMPGLAGDEQFF.

This clone was seen only a few times. Its ends do not fully match the called genes, so a read error is possible. The chain carries TRBV7-9 and TRBJ1-5; tentative D call: TRBD1 (5 bases). The germline V gene has CDR1 SEHNR and CDR2 FQNEAQ (reference sequence). CDR3 length: 16 amino acids. The chain's CDR3 is CASSLAAGRNNQPQHF. CDR3 DNA sequence: TGTGCCAGCAGCCTAGCGGCAGGGCGGAACAATCAGCCCCAGCATTTT. Variable domain in full (rest from reference TRBV7-9 and TRBJ1-5): DTGVSQNPRHKITKRGQNVTFRCDPISEHNRLYWYRQTLGQGPEFLTYFQNEAQLEKSRLLSDRFSAERPKGSFSTLEIQRTEQGDSAMYLCASSLAAGRNNQPQHFGDGTRLSIL.

The V gene is TRBV30, the J gene TRBJ1-5; 8 bases match TRBD1. Losses at the gene ends were 3 bases for V and 0 bases for J; bases not matched to a gene: 10. CDR1 is GTSNPN, CDR2 SVGIG, per germline (reference sequence). The CDR3 is made up of 17 amino acids. The CDR3, as DNA: TGTGCCTGGAGCACAGGGGGGGACAGCTATAGCAATCAGCCCCAGCATTTT. Residues: CAWSTGGDSYSNQPQHF.

This clone was counted between two and nine times. The chain combines TRBV30 with TRBJ2-7; possible D gene TRBD1, 5 bases. The CDR3 is 12 amino acids. Germline CDR1 is GTSNPN and CDR2 is SVGIG (reference sequence). Trimming took 2 bases from V and 12 from J, leaving 17 bases between them. This chain's CDR3 is CAWSLGSHQGYF. The CDR3 bases are TGTGCCTGGAGTCTGGGAAGCCACCAGGGGTACTTC. The whole variable domain, remainder taken from reference TRBV30 and TRBJ2-7, is SQTIHQWPATLVQPVGSPLSLECTVEGTSNPNLYWYRQAAGRGLQLLFYSVGIGQISSEVPQNLSASRPQDRQFILSSKKLLLSDSGFYLCAWSLGSHQGYFGPGTRLTVT.

The genes are TRBV4-1 and TRBJ2-7, with TRBD2 identical over 9 bases. The CDR3 has 16 residues. The germline gives CDR1 MGHRA, CDR2 YSYEKL. J was trimmed by 4 bases and V by 4 bases; bases with no gene match: 11. The CDR3, as DNA: TGCGCCAGCAGCCGCCCCTTACTAGCGGGTGGGTACGAGCAGTACTTC. This sequence encodes CASSRPLLAGGYEQYF.

The J gene is TRBJ2-2, the V gene TRBV5-1; D possibly matches TRBD1 or TRBD2 (7 bases each). Per the germline V gene, CDR1 is SGHRS and CDR2 is YFSETQ. Trimming took off 7 bases at V and 3 bases at J, with 19 bases between the two ends. CDR3 length: 16 amino acids. The CDR3 DNA sequence: TGCGCCAGCCGTCCCATGACAGGGAGGGACACCGGGGAGCTGTTTTTT. It codes for CASRPMTGRDTGELFF. Full variable domain (missing parts from reference TRBV5-1 and TRBJ2-2): KAGVTQTPRYLIKTRGQQVTLSCSPISGHRSVSWYQQTPGQGLQFLFEYFSETQRNKGNFPGRFSGRQFSNSRSEMNVSTLELGDSALYLCASRPMTGRDTGELFFGEGSRLTVL.